The TCR beta chain described here comes from a study of blood T cell repertoires in COVID-19. Whole-study context: Donors in the United States, Italy and Spain gave samples during acute or convalescent COVID-19.

The CDR3 spans 15 residues. The germline V gene encodes CDR1 MNHEY and CDR2 SMNVEV (reference sequence). Trimming shortened V by 1 base and J by 2 bases, and 11 bases separated the two germline ends. Participant ages covered roughly 18 to 89 years across 24 US areas. Assignments of participants to cohorts depended upon their own reported clinical history. All recovered Cohort 3 donors got two negative PCRs, got clearance, or saw symptom resolution. Method: immunoSEQ multiplex PCR; TCRdb's copy keeps in-frame clones and lacks some. The sample shows around 250,000 clones, 86% of them seen only once. The chain recombines TRBV27 with TRBJ2-5; no clear D gene. Sequencing used PBMCs or T cells enriched from blood (not recorded which). The sequence derives from a man in his late teens or twenties who had recovered from COVID-19. The CDR3 DNA is TGTGCCAGCAGTTTATACTCTGAATTACAAGAGACCCAGTACTTC. Its protein is CASSLYSELQETQYF.